These 13 T cell receptor beta chains share one sample of origin, sequenced in a study of shared clonotypes between healthy human individuals. Naive CD8 cells lacked CD45RO and underwent positive selection for CCR7, leaving out terminally differentiated effector memory CD45RA+ cells. Sequencing used immunoSEQ multiplex PCR; TCRdb keeps in-frame clones, though not all of them. The table shows roughly 2,000,000 clones, with over 85% occurring only once. Sequenced: naive CD8+ T cells from PBMCs. The receptors stem from a man aged 18 to 30 in good health. Some clones in this sample may be carry-over from other donors' samples.

The V and J genes are TRBV2 and TRBJ1-2, with TRBD1 matching 8 bases. V lost 5 bases, J lost 4 bases, and 9 bases stayed unmatched. Germline V gene sequence: CDR1 SNHLY, CDR2 FYNNEI. The CDR3 has 15 residues. The DNA for the CDR3 is TGTGCCAGCAGTTCCCGGCCGGGACAGGTCTATGGCTACACCTTC. Protein product: CASSSRPGQVYGYTF.

The chain couples TRBV28 to TRBJ1-1; the D is unclear. The CDR3 is 11 amino acids. Germline lookup yields CDR1 MDHEN and CDR2 SYDVKM. Deletions cut 8 bases from V and 4 bases from J, with 8 bases between. The chain's CDR3 is CASPPVTEAFF. CDR3 DNA sequence: TGTGCCAGCCCCCCAGTCACTGAAGCTTTCTTT.

This clone came up once. CDR3 nucleotide sequence: TGTGCCAGCAGTTTTTTAGGGGGAGAGGTCAATCAGCCCCAGCATTTT. Protein sequence: CASSFLGGEVNQPQHF. The rearrangement joins TRBV27 to TRBJ1-5, with a tentative D call TRBD1 (6 bases). Trimming shortened V by 3 bases and J by 3 bases, and 15 bases separated the two germline ends. Germline CDR1 reads MNHEY; CDR2 reads SMNVEV (reference sequence). The CDR3 spans 16 residues.

This clone is a singleton in its sample. The rearrangement joins TRBV2 to TRBJ2-5; 9 bases map to TRBD2. Germline loops: CDR1 SNHLY, CDR2 FYNNEI. The J segment lost 0 bases and the V segment lost 4 bases, leaving 12 bases of the junction unmatched. The CDR3 is 18 residues long. For the CDR3, the DNA is TGTGCCAGCAGTGTAGAAGGATTAGCGGGAGTGTACCAAGAGACCCAGTACTTC. This gives the protein CASSVEGLAGVYQETQYF.

The chain uses TRBV30 and TRBJ2-2, with D uncertain. V lost 2 bases, J lost 0 bases, and 7 bases lay in between. The V gene's germline CDR1 is GTSNPN and CDR2 SVGIG (reference sequence). This CDR3 has 14 amino acids. This chain's CDR3 is CAWSWLANTGELFF. The CDR3 DNA is TGTGCCTGGAGTTGGCTAGCGAACACCGGGGAGCTGTTTTTT.

As concerns this clone: Different DNA sequences within this sample yield the same CDR3. The V gene is TRBV27, the J gene TRBJ2-1, with D hard to call. Germline assignment: CDR1 MNHEY and CDR2 SMNVEV (reference sequence). V lost 2 bases, J lost 1 base, and 9 bases lay in between. The CDR3 sequence is 15 residues long. For the CDR3, the DNA is TGTGCCAGCAGTTTAGGTCAGGTTTCCTACAATGAGCAGTTCTTC. Translating gives CASSLGQVSYNEQFF.

The chain uses TRBV10-3 and TRBJ2-7, with TRBD1 identical over 7 bases. Germline CDR1 reads ENHRY; CDR2 reads SYGVKD. The CDR3 contains 18 residues. V was clipped by 6 bases and J by 2 bases; unmatched bases: 19. CDR3: CAISSRGPQGPLTYEQYF. The CDR3 DNA follows: TGTGCCATCAGCTCTCGCGGACCACAGGGGCCCCTAACCTACGAGCAGTACTTC.

The chain links TRBV2 to TRBJ1-1; possible D gene TRBD1, 6 bases. CDR1 is SNHLY and CDR2 is FYNNEI in the germline V gene. The CDR3 length is 13 residues. Trimming pared 8 bases from V and 1 base from J, leaving 11 bases between. Written as DNA, the CDR3 is TGTGCCAGCGAGGGGGGAGGGAACACTGAAGCTTTCTTT. This translates into CASEGGGNTEAFF. Combining the CDR3 with reference TRBV2 and TRBJ1-1 gives the whole variable domain EPEVTQTPSHQVTQMGQEVILRCVPISNHLYFYWYRQILGQKVEFLVSFYNNEISEKSEIFDDQFSVERPDGSNFTLKIRSTKLEDSAMYFCASEGGGNTEAFFGQGTRLTVV.

This clone was detected only once. V gene TRBV27 combines with J gene TRBJ1-2; D gene ambiguous. Germline loops: CDR1 MNHEY, CDR2 SMNVEV (reference sequence). Trimming stripped 2 bases from V and 0 bases from J, with 7 bases between. CDR3 length: 14 residues. The CDR3 DNA reads TGTGCCAGCAGTTTAGCACGAGCTAACTATGGCTACACCTTC. It codes for CASSLARANYGYTF.

This clone showed up just once. This chain uses TRBV9 with TRBJ2-5, with 10 bases lining up with TRBD2. Germline V gene data show CDR1 as SGDLS and CDR2 as YYNGEE. The CDR3 sequence is 17 residues long. V gave up 4 bases and J gave up 1 base; unmatched junction bases: 10. The CDR3 loop reads CASSTPLAGGPQETQYF. The DNA for the CDR3 is TGTGCCAGCAGCACACCTTTAGCGGGGGGCCCCCAAGAGACCCAGTACTTC.

This clone occurred a few times. A junction boundary mismatches the germline segment, possibly from a read error. The chain uses TRBV9 and TRBJ2-2, with D unresolved. Germline V gives CDR1 SGDLS, CDR2 YYNGEE. The CDR3 is 12 residues long. CDR3 in amino acids: CASSPGYGQLFF. Written as DNA, the CDR3 is TGTGCCAGCAGCCCCGGGTACGGGCAGCTGTTTTTT.

The chain employs TRBV4-2 and TRBJ2-1; the match to TRBD2 covers 7 bases. The CDR3 is made up of 15 amino acids. Looked up from germline, CDR1 is LGHNA and CDR2 is YNFKEQ. After removal of 4 bases from V and 7 bases from J, the junction contained 10 bases not matched to a gene. DNA of the CDR3: TGTGCCAGCAGCCCCATTGCGGGAGTCATAAATGAGCAGTTCTTC. This codes for CASSPIAGVINEQFF.

This chain joins TRBV15 and TRBJ2-1, with D perhaps TRBD2 (5 bases). Germline assignment: CDR1 LNHNV and CDR2 YYDKDF (reference sequence). CDR3 length: 14 residues. Trimming left V 5 bases short and J 4 bases short, with 12 bases between. CDR3 sequence: CATSPRTQYNEQFF. CDR3 bases: TGTGCCACCAGCCCCCGGACTCAGTACAATGAGCAGTTCTTC.